This T cell receptor beta chain came from a study of T-cell memory formation after mild COVID-19. Study outcomes and limitations: CD4+ bias marked clones expanding day 15 to 37, unlike balanced contracting clones.

TCRdb redid the calling of the 5' RACE reads with MiXCR, one entry per CDR3 protein. The repertoire has 250,000 to 300,000 distinct CDR3 sequences, about 17% of them found once; the top ten carry roughly 24%. In regard to this clonotype: Its antigen is unknown.

Sequenced material: PBMCs or a T cell subset sorted from them (not recorded which). The sequence came from a man between 18 and 35 years old who had mild COVID-19 (a few samples of this study predate the infection). Cell type and time point are not known.

The CDR3 DNA is TGTGCCAGCAGGGCGACTGGGGGGCCTACGCAGTATTTT. Amino acid sequence: CASRATGGPTQYF. The chain uses TRBV12-3 or TRBV12-4 and TRBJ2-3; D assignment may be TRBD1 or TRBD2 (6 bases each). This CDR3 has 13 residues. Trimming removed 6 bases from V and 8 bases from J, with 15 bases in between.